These T cell receptor beta chains were read from a single sample in a study of regulatory T cells in long-lasting Graves disease. TCRdb reprocessed the multiplex PCR reads via MiXCR and lists one record per CDR3 protein. This sample yields 440,000 or so distinct CDR3 sequences, of which approximately 16% are seen a single time; approximately 11% belongs to the top ten. The data also belong to a second study, concerning T cells in Graves' hyperthyroidism and ophthalmopathy.

The sequencing here drew on peripheral blood mononuclear cells (PBMCs), taken at new diagnosis, from a patient treated with antithyroid drugs. Receptors were obtained from a woman aged 25 to 39 with Graves disease. Each CDR3 is given with its conserved first and last residue. D genes are given only for firm matches. The size of a clone is reported for some rows only, either as once, few or many, or as a class for expanded clones.

>14|NA|TRBV2|TRBJ1-5|NA
CASSHSEGNQPQHF
TGTGCCAGCAGCCACAGTGAGGGCAATCAGCCCCAGCATTTT
>14|TRBD1|TRBV7-8|TRBJ2-1|many
CASGTGEPYNEQFF
TGTGCCAGCGGGACAGGGGAACCCTACAATGAGCAGTTCTTC
>12|NA|TRBV20-1|TRBJ2-7|many
CSARDSAHEQYF
TGCAGTGCCAGGGACTCAGCCCACGAGCAGTACTTC
>15|TRBD1|TRBV5-5|TRBJ1-2|few
CASSFGDRGPEGYTF
TGTGCCAGCAGCTTCGGGGACAGGGGGCCGGAAGGCTACACCTTC
>12|NA|TRBV5-1|TRBJ1-2|NA
CASSLDNYGCTF
TGCGCCAGCAGCTTGGACAACTATGGCTGCACCTTC
>12|NA|TRBV12-3/TRBV12-4|TRBJ2-7|few
CASRDKHYEQYF
TGTGCCAGCAGGGACAAACACTACGAGCAGTACTTC
>15|NA|TRBV27|TRBJ1-5|few
CASSYSGRGTDTQHF
TGTGCCAGCAGTTACTCAGGGAGGGGCACAGATACGCAGCATTTT
>13|NA|TRBV2|TRBJ2-7|many
CASSREAAYEQYF
TGTGCCAGCAGTCGGGAAGCCGCCTACGAGCAGTACTTC
>16|NA|TRBV4-3|TRBJ2-7|many
CASSQDLGGRSYEQYF
TGCGCCAGCAGCCAAGATTTAGGGGGGCGCTCCTACGAGCAGTACTTC
>14|NA|TRBV18|TRBJ2-2|many
CASSPRSITGELFF
TGTGCCAGCTCACCACGCTCCATCACCGGGGAGCTGTTTTTT